This TCR beta chain was captured in a study of spatial heterogeneity in lung cancer. Study context: Within raw reads, each unique TCR and UMI combination appeared on average more than ten times.

The germline V gene has CDR1 MDHEN and CDR2 SYDVKM. The CDR3 consists of 14 residues. Trimming took 2 bases from V and 8 from J; bases not matched to a gene: 6. Study-wide results and limits: Alpha and beta chain coverage of tumor T cells was estimated at about 6.5% and 14%, respectively. How many expanded intratumoral alpha and beta TCRs were present tracked the tumor mutation count, which was a count of nonsynonymous mutations.

This clonotype has a handful of counts. The antigen remains unidentified. As for time point: sample taken at primary tumor resection. Samples came from approximately 65 TRACERx patients with untreated early-stage lung cancer. Carried by each TCR cDNA molecule was a unique molecular identifier. TCRdb called the 5' RACE reads again in MiXCR, with one record for every CDR3 protein. The sample consists of about 100,000 distinct CDR3 sequences, around 4.8% of them appearing once. The V call is TRBV28, the J call TRBJ2-4; 7 bases line up with TRBD1. The TCR comes from a male donor with early-stage non-small cell lung cancer. The sequencing here drew on lung tumor tissue, taken at surgery. CDR3: CASSLRQGIDIQYF. CDR3 DNA sequence: TGTGCCAGCAGTTTAAGACAGGGTATTGACATTCAGTACTTC. The variable domain in full, with the rest retrieved from reference TRBV28 and TRBJ2-4, is DVKVTQSSRYLVKRTGEKVFLECVQDMDHENMFWYRQDPGLGLRLIYFSYDVKMKEKGDIPEGYSVSREKKERFSLILESASTNQTSMYLCASSLRQGIDIQYFGAGTRLSVL.